This entry features one T cell receptor beta chain sequence. Its antigen is unknown. The junction had 1 base not matched to a gene; V was cut back by 0 bases and J by 5 bases. Per the germline V gene, CDR1 is LGHNA and CDR2 is YSLEER. There are 14 residues in the CDR3. Positive CCR7 selection of CD45RO-negative cells yielded the naive CD8 cells, and terminally differentiated effector memory CD45RA+ cells were excluded. Each donor was a Caucasian adult residing in Nashville, Tennessee. This entry belongs to a study of shared clonotypes between healthy human individuals. Across the study: Sampling drew on donors who were a couple of women and three men aged 18 to 49.

Whole-study findings and limits: Sampling used blood alone; tissue repertoires probably differ.

It was at deep level that the assay was run. Some clones are missing from TCRdb's copy, which holds only in-frame ones; the method was immunoSEQ multiplex PCR. The sample includes under 1 million clones, 80% to 95% of them seen just once. The chain carries TRBV4-3 and TRBJ1-2; 9 positions match TRBD1. The sequence derives from a man aged 30 to 45 in good health. The sample was naive CD8+ T cells sorted from blood. The CDR3 sequence is CASSQEGQGYGYTF. The CDR3, as DNA: TGCGCCAGCAGCCAAGAGGGACAGGGATATGGCTACACCTTC.